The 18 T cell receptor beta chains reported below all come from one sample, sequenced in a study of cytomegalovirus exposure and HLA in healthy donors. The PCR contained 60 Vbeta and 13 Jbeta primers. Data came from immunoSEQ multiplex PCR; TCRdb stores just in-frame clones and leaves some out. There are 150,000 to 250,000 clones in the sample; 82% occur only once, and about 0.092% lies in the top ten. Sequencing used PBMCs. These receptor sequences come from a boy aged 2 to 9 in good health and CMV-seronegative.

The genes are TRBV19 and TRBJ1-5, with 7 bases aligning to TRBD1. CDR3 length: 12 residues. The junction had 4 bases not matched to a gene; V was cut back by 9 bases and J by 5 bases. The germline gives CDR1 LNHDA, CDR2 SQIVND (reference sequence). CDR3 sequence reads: CASTDRDQPQHF. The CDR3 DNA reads TGTGCCAGCACAGACAGGGATCAGCCCCAGCATTTT.

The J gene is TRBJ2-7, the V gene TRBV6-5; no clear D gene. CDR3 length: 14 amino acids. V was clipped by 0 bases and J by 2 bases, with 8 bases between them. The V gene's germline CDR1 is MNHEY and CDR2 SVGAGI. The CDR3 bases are TGTGCCAGCAGTTACTCGAGAACTACCTACGAGCAGTACTTC. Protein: CASSYSRTTYEQYF.

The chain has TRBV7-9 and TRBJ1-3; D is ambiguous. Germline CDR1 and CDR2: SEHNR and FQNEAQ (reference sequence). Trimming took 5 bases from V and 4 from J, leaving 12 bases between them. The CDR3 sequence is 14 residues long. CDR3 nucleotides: TGTGCCAGCAGCCCCGACACCCTAGGAAACACCATATATTTT. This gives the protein CASSPDTLGNTIYF.

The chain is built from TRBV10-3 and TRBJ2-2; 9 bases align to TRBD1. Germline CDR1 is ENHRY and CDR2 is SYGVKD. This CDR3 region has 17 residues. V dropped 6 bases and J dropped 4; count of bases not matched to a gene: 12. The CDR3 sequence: CAISVRAGQGLTGELFF. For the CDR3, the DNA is TGTGCCATCAGCGTTAGGGCGGGACAGGGACTCACCGGGGAGCTGTTTTTT.

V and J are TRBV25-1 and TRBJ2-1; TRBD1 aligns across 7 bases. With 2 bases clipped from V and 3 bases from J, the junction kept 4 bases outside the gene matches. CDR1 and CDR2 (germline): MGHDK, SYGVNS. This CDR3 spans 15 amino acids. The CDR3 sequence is CASSEAWDSYNEQFF. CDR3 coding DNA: TGTGCCAGCAGTGAAGCGTGGGACAGCTACAATGAGCAGTTCTTC.

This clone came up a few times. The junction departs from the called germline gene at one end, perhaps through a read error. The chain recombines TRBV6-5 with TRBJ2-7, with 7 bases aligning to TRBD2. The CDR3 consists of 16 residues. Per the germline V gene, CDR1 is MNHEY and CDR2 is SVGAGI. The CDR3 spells CATSSDWRGYTYEQYF. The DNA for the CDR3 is TGTGCCACCAGTTCGGATTGGCGGGGGTATACCTACGAGCAGTACTTC.

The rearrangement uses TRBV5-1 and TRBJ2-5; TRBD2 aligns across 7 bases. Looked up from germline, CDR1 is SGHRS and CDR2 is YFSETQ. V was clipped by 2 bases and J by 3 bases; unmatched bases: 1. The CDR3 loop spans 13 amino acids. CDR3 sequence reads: CASSFGTKETQYF. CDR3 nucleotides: TGCGCCAGCAGCTTCGGGACTAAAGAGACCCAGTACTTC.

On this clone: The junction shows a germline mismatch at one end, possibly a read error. The CDR3 loop reads CASSLDGTNTGELFF. DNA for the CDR3: TGTGCTAGCAGCTTAGATGGGACAAACACCGGGGAGCTGTTTTTT. This chain connects TRBV7-7 to TRBJ2-2, with D possibly matching TRBD1 (6 bases). Germline V gene sequence: CDR1 SSHAT, CDR2 FNYEAQ (reference sequence). The CDR3 runs to 15 residues.

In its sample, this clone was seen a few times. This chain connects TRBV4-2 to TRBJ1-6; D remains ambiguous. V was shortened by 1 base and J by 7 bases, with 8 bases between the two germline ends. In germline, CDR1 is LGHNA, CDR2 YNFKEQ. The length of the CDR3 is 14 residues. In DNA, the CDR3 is TGTGCCAGCAGCCAAGCCGGTTCCAATTCACCCCTCCACTTT. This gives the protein CASSQAGSNSPLHF.

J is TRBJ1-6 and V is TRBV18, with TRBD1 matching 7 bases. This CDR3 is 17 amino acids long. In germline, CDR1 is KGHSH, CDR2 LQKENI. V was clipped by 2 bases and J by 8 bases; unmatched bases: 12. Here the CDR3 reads CASSPIGQALGHSPLHF. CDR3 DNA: TGTGCCAGCTCACCAATTGGACAGGCCCTAGGGCATTCACCCCTCCACTTT.

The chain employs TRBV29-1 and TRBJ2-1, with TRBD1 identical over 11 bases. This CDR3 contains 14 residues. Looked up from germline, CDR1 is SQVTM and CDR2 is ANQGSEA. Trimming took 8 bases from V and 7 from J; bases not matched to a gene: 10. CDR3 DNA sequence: TGCAGCCTAACTACCGGGACAGGGGGGAATGAGCAGTTCTTC. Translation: CSLTTGTGGNEQFF.

This CDR3 reads CSVEAVNRGTYEQYF. The CDR3 bases are TGCAGCGTTGAAGCCGTTAACAGGGGGACCTACGAGCAGTACTTC. The chain employs TRBV29-1 and TRBJ2-7; 8 nucleotides line up with TRBD1. J gave up 2 bases and V 1 base, and 7 bases lay outside the gene matches. CDR1 and CDR2 from the germline V gene are SQVTM and ANQGSEA. The CDR3 is made up of 15 amino acids.

CDR3 sequence reads: CASSLTPVTNEKLFF. The CDR3 DNA reads as TGTGCCAGCAGCTTAACTCCAGTAACTAATGAAAAACTGTTTTTT. The rearrangement joins TRBV7-3 to TRBJ1-4, with D unresolved. The germline V and J ends were trimmed by 0 bases and 1 base, with 6 bases remaining between them. The CDR3 consists of 15 residues. Germline-derived CDR1 and CDR2 are SGHTA and FQGTGA.

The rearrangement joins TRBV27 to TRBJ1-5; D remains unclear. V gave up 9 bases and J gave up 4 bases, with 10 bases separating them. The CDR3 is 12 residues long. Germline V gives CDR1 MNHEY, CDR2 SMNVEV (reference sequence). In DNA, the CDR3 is TGTGCCAGTCGGGCGGGGAATCAGCCCCAGCATTTT. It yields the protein CASRAGNQPQHF.

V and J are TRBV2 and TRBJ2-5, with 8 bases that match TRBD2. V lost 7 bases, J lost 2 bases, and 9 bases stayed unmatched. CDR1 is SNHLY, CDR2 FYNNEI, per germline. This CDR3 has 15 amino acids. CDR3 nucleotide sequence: TGTGCCAGCACTCTTAGCGGGGTACTACAAGAGACCCAGTACTTC. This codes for CASTLSGVLQETQYF.

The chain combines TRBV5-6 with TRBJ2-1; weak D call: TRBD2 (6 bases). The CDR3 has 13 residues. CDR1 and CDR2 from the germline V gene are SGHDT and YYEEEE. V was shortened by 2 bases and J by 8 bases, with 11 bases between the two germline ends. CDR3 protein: CASSFNGGYEQFF. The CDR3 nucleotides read TGTGCCAGCAGCTTTAACGGGGGATATGAGCAGTTCTTC.

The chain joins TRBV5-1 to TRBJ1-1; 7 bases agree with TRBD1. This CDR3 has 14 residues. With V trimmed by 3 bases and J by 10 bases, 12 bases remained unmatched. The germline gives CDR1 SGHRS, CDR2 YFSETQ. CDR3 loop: CASSSQGGIGGAFF. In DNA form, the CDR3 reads TGCGCCAGCAGCTCCCAGGGGGGCATCGGGGGAGCTTTCTTT.

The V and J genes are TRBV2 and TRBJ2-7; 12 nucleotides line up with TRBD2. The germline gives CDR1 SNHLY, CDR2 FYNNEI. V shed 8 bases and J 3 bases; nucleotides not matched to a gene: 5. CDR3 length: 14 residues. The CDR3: CASLAGGPSYEQYF. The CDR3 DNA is TGTGCCAGCCTAGCGGGGGGGCCAAGCTACGAGCAGTACTTC.